This T cell receptor beta chain is from a study of early T cells in non-severe SARS-CoV-2 infection. Germline-derived CDR1 and CDR2 are LGHDT and YNNKEL (reference sequence). Trimming took 9 bases from V and 5 from J; bases not matched to a gene: 9. CDR3 length equals 14 residues. TCRdb ran MiXCR on the 5' RACE reads and lists one entry per CDR3 protein. In the table there are some 88,000 distinct CDR3 sequences, roughly 17% of which are singletons. There are a few counts of this clonotype. The genes are TRBV3-1 and TRBJ2-2, with 7 bases identical to TRBD2. This clonotype originated in an adult who was a healthcare worker with PCR-confirmed SARS-CoV-2 infection or an uninfected control (not recorded which). Sequences were derived from whole blood, sampled at baseline. CDR3 amino acids: CASSGWKATGELFF. In DNA form, the CDR3 reads TGTGCCAGTAGCGGGTGGAAGGCAACCGGGGAGCTGTTTTTT.